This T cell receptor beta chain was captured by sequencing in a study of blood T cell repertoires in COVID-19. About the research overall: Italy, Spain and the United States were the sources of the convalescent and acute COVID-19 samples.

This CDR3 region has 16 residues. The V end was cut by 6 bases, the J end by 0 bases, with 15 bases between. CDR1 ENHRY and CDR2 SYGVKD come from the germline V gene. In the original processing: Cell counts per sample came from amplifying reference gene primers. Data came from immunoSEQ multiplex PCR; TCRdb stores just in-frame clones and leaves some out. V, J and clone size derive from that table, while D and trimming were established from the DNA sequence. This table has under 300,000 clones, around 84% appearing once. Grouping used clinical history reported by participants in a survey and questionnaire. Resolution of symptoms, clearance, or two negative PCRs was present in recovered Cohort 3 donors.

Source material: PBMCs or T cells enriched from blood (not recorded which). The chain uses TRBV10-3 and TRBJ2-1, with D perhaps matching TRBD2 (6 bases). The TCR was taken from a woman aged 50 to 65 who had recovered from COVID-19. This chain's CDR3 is CAIRPSSAHSYNEQFF. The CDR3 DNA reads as TGTGCCATCAGGCCGTCTAGCGCACACTCCTACAATGAGCAGTTCTTC.